The clone carrying this TCR beta chain has a handful of counts. Antigen specificity is unknown. The authors ran a second PCR of 7 to 11 cycles using a sample-barcoded 5' primer and a J-beta primer mix. Every cDNA was tagged by a template-switch adaptor with 12 random nucleotides. Sequencing yielded, for each sample, at least 2.5 million paired-end reads carrying CDR3. Each CDR3 protein gets one entry after TCRdb re-called the 5' RACE reads with MiXCR. The repertoire holds over 750,000 distinct CDR3 sequences, with around 25% as singletons. Looked up from germline, CDR1 is DFQATT and CDR2 is SNEGSKA (reference sequence). V was pared by 3 bases and J by 10 bases, with 2 bases of the junction left unmatched. The CDR3 totals 12 residues. The data derive from a study of blood T cells in healthy people across ages. Overall study results and limits: Naive T cell percentage and TCR beta diversity correlated strongly.

These data were also filed under a second study, of T cells of mothers and their children. That work contributes: With unrelated pairs as the comparison, related mother-child pairs had a slightly higher overlap that was not significant.

The chain carries TRBV20-1 and TRBJ2-1, with 11 bases lining up with TRBD2. The sample consisted of blood. The source is a boy between 10 and 17 years old in good health. This CDR3 reads CSARGTSGEQFF. CDR3 DNA sequence: TGCAGTGCTAGGGGGACTAGCGGAGAGCAGTTCTTC.